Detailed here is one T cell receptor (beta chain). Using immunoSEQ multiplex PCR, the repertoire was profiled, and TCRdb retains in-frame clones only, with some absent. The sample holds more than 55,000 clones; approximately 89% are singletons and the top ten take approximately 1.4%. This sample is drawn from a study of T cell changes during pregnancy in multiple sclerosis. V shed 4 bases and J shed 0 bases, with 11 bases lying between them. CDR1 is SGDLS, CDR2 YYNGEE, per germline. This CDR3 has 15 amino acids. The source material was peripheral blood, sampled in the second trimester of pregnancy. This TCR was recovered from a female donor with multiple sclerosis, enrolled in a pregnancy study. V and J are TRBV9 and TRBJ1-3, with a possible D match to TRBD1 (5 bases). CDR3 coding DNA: TGTGCCAGCAGCCCCCGGGACTACTCTGGAAACACCATATATTTT. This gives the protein CASSPRDYSGNTIYF.